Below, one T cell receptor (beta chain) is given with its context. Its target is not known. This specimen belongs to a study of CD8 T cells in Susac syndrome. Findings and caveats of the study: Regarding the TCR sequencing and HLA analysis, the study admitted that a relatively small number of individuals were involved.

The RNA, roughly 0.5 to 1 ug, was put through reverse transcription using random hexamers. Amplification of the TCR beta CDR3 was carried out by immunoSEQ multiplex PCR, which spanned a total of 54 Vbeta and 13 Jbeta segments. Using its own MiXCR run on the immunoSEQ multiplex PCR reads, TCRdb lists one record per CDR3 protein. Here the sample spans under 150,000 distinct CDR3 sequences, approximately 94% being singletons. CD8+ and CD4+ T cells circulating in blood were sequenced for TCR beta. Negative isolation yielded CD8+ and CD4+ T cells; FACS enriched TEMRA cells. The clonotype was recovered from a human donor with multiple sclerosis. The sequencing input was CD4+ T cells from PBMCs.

The CDR3, as DNA: TGCGCCAGCAGCTTGGTCGAGGGGAGCGCAGATACGCAGTATTTT. Encoded protein: CASSLVEGSADTQYF. The chain couples TRBV5-1 to TRBJ2-3; the D call may be TRBD1 or TRBD2 (5 bases each). This CDR3 comprises 15 residues. The V gene lost 0 bases and the J gene lost 4 bases, with 12 bases spanning the gap. Looked up from germline, CDR1 is SGHRS and CDR2 is YFSETQ.